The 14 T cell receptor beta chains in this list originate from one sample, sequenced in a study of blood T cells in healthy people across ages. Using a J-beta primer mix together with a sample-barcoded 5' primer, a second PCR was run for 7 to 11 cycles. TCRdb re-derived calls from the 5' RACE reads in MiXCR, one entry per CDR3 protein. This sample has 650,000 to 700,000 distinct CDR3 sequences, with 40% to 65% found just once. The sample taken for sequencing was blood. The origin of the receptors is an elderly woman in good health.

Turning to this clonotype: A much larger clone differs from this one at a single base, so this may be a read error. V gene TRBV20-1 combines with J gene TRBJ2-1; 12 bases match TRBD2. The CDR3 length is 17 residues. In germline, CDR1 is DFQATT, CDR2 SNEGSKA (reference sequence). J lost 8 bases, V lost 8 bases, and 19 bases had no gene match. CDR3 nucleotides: TGCAGTACTACATCCCCTTGGACTAGCGGGATGGTTGATGAGCAGTTCTTC. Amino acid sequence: CSTTSPWTSGMVDEQFF.

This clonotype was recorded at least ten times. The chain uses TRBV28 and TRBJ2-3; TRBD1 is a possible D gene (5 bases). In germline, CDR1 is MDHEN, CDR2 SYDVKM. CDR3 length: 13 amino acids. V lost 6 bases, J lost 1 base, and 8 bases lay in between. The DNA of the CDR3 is TGTGCCAGCAGCGACAGCGGCACAGATACGCAGTATTTT. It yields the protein CASSDSGTDTQYF. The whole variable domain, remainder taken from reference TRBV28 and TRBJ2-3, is DVKVTQSSRYLVKRTGEKVFLECVQDMDHENMFWYRQDPGLGLRLIYFSYDVKMKEKGDIPEGYSVSREKKERFSLILESASTNQTSMYLCASSDSGTDTQYFGPGTRLTVL.

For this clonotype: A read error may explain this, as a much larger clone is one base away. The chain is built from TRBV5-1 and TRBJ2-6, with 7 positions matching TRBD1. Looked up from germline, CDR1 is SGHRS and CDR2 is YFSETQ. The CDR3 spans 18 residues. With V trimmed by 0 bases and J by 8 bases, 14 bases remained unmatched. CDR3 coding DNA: TGCGCCAGCAGCTTGGCCAACACAGGGGTCTTGGGGACCAACGTCCTGACTTTC. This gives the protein CASSLANTGVLGTNVLTF.

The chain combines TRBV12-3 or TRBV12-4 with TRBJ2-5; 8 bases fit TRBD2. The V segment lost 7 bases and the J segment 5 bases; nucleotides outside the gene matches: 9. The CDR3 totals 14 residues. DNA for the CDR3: TGTGCCAGCACCTCGGGACTAGGCCCCGAGACCCAGTACTTC. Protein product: CASTSGLGPETQYF.

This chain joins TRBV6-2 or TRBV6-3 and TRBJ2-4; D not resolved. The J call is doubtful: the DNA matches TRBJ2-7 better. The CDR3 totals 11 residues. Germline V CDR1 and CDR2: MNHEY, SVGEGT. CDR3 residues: CASTHQYEQYF. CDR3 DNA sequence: TGTGCCAGCACCCACCAGTACGAGCAGTACTTC.

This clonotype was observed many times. CDR3 sequence reads: CASSQMDEQYF. The CDR3 DNA is TGTGCCAGCAGCCAGATGGACGAGCAGTACTTC. The chain carries TRBV12-3 or TRBV12-4 and TRBJ2-7; D ambiguous. V dropped 6 bases and J dropped 5 bases, with 8 bases sitting between them. The length of the CDR3 is 11 residues.

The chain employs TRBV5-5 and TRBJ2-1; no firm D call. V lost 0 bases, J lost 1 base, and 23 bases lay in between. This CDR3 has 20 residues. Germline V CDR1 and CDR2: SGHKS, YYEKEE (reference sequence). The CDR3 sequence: CASSLVRVSLTTSSYNEQFF. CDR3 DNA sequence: TGTGCCAGCAGCTTGGTAAGGGTTAGCCTAACAACCTCTTCCTACAATGAGCAGTTCTTC.

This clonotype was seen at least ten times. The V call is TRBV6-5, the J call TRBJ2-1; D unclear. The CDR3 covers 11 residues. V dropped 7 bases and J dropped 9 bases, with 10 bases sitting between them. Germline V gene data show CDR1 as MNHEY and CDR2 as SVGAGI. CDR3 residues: CASTQLGEQFF. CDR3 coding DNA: TGTGCCAGCACCCAACTCGGTGAGCAGTTCTTC.

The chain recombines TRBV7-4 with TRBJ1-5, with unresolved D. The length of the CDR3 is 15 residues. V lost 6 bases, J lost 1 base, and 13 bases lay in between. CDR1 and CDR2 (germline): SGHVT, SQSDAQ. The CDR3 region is CASRHTPGSNQPQHF. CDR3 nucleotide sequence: TGTGCCAGCAGACATACCCCGGGAAGCAATCAGCCCCAGCATTTT.

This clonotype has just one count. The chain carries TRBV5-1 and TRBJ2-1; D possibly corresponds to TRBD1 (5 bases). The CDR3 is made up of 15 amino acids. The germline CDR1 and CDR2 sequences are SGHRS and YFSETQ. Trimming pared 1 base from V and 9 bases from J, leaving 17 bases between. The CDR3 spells CASSLRGSQGFEQFF. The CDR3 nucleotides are TGCGCCAGCAGCTTGAGAGGCAGCCAGGGTTTTGAGCAGTTCTTC.

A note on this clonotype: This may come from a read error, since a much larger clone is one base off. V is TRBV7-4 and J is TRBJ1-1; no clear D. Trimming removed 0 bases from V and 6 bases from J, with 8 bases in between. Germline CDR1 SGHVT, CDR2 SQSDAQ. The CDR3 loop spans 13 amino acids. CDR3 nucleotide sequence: TGTGCCAGCAGCTTAGCCTGGCCCGCTGAAGCTTTCTTT. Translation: CASSLAWPAEAFF.

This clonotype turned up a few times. CDR3 sequence reads: CASSFGAVVFETQYF. The DNA for the CDR3 is TGTGCCAGCAGCTTTGGGGCGGTTGTCTTTGAGACCCAGTACTTC. The chain recombines TRBV7-2 with TRBJ2-5, with a weak D call TRBD1 (5 bases). With 3 bases removed from V and 5 bases from J, the gap between germline ends came to 16 bases. This CDR3 contains 15 residues. The germline V gene has CDR1 SGHTA and CDR2 FQGNSA.

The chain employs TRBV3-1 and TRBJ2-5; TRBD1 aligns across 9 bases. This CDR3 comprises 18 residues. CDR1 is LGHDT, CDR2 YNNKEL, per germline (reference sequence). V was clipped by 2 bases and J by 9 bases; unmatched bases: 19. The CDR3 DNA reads TGTGCCAGCAGCCAATCCCCGGGACAGGGTACTTCTTACGAGTCCCAGTACTTC. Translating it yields CASSQSPGQGTSYESQYF.

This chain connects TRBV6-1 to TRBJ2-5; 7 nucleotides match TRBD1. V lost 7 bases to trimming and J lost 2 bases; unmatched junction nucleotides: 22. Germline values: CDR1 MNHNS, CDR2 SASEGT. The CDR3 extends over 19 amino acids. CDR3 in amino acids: CASTPRRWDSKNNQETQYF. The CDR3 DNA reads TGTGCCAGCACCCCCAGGCGGTGGGACAGCAAAAACAATCAAGAGACCCAGTACTTC.